This T cell receptor (beta chain) stems from a study of T-cell reconstitution after alpha-beta-depleted transplantation in children. General study results and limits: At the one-year point after transplant, T-cell counts and TCRbeta diversity were found to come mostly from T cells that had been newly produced. Surviving thymic progenitors and recipient T cells were the source of high TCRbeta diversity at day 60 in some patients. Approximately two months post-transplant, alpha-beta T cells reportedly originated from several hundred expanded graft clones.

It was with unique molecular identifiers that the TCRbeta library was prepared. TCRdb ran MiXCR on the PCR reads and lists one entry per CDR3 protein. The sample shows a few hundred thousand distinct CDR3 sequences, 11% of them seen only once. Germline values: CDR1 SEHNR, CDR2 FQNEAQ (reference sequence). The CDR3 has 11 residues. Details on this clonotype: Its specificity is not known. A read error is possible here, since a much larger clone lies one base away.

The sequenced sample was PBMCs, obtained before TCRalphabeta/CD19-depleted stem cell transplant. This TCR was sampled from a child under two years old with acute myeloid leukemia, due to receive a stem cell transplant. This chain joins TRBV7-9 and TRBJ2-3, with D hard to call. CDR3 coding DNA: TGTGCCAGCAGCTTAGAGAGGTCGCATTATTTT. Translated, it gives CASSLERSHYF.